The clone carrying this T cell receptor beta chain showed up just a few times. Its antigen is as yet unknown. These data come from a study of T-cell memory formation after mild COVID-19. Study as a whole: TCR clustering was largely donor specific. Overall study findings and caveats: Memory cells collected pre-infection included some clones that later responded, suggesting cross-reactive memory joined.

The V end was cut by 7 bases, the J end by 7 bases, with 14 bases between. Germline CDR1 SEHNR, CDR2 FQNEAQ (reference sequence). This CDR3 has 12 amino acids. cDNA libraries for TCR alpha and TCR beta, carrying sample barcodes and UMIs, came from 5'RACE with constant-segment primers. TCRdb redid the calling of the 5' RACE reads with MiXCR, one entry per CDR3 protein. Altogether about 140,000 distinct CDR3 sequences are present, about 14% being singletons, with the ten largest covering around 27%. Sequencing was carried out using PBMCs or a T cell subset sorted from them (not recorded which). The chain uses TRBV7-9 and TRBJ2-7; perhaps TRBD2 as D (6 bases). This TCR was sampled from an adult woman who had mild COVID-19 (a few samples of this study predate the infection). Cell type and time point are not known. The CDR3 is CASTGREREQYF. The CDR3 bases are TGTGCCAGCACCGGGAGAGAGCGGGAGCAGTACTTC.